This T cell receptor (beta chain) was sequenced during a study of neoadjuvant anti-PD-1 for oral cavity cancer. Whole-study context: Before surgery, most patients got three to four biweekly 3 mg/kg nivolumab doses. Patients without progression got a fourth dose around day 43. General study findings and limits: Only a few patients per response group were TCR-analyzed; validation needed. Treg/Th17 ratio rose with pretreatment blood and fell with post-treatment tumor TCRbeta clonality.

Sequencing used immunoSEQ multiplex PCR; TCRdb keeps in-frame clones, though not all of them. This table holds 9,500 to 15,000 clones, about 67% found once. With respect to this clone: Its matching antigen is unknown.

The CDR3 is made up of 13 amino acids. Germline CDR1 reads GTSNPN; CDR2 reads SVGIG (reference sequence). Unmatched junction bases numbered 8, after V lost 4 bases and J lost 11 bases. This TCR derives from a person aged 35-79 years with oral cavity squamous cell carcinoma. The donor label of this sample is uncertain. The chain has TRBV30 and TRBJ2-1; 10 nucleotides agree with TRBD1. The input for sequencing was tumor tissue, taken before nivolumab (anti-PD-1) treatment. CDR3 DNA sequence: TGTGCCTGGAACCTCGGGACAGGGGATAAGCAGTTCTTC. Its translation: CAWNLGTGDKQFF.